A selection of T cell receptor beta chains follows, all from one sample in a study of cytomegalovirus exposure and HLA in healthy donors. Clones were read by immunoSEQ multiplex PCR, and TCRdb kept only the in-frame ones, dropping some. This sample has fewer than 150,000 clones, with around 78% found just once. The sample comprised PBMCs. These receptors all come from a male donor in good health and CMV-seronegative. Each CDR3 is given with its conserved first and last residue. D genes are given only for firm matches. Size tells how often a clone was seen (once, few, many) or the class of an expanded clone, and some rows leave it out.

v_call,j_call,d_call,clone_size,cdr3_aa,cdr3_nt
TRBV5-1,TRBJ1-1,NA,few,CASSKMTGVNTEAFF,TGCGCCAGCAGCAAAATGACAGGAGTGAACACTGAAGCTTTCTTT
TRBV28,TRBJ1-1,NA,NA,CATYWRTEAFF,TGTGCCACCTATTGGAGAACTGAAGCTTTCTTT
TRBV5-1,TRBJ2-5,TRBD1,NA,CASSLGEGQGEETQYF,TGCGCCAGCAGCTTGGGGGAGGGACAGGGTGAAGAGACCCAGTACTTC
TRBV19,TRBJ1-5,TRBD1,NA,CASSIRGPQPQHF,TGTGCCAGTAGTATCAGGGGGCCTCAGCCCCAGCATTTT
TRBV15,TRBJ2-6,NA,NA,CATRQTGSGANVLTF,TGTGCCACCAGACAAACAGGGAGTGGGGCCAACGTCCTGACTTTC
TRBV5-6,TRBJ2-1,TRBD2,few,CASSRTSGGENEQFF,TGTGCCAGCAGCCGAACTAGCGGGGGGGAAAATGAGCAGTTCTTC
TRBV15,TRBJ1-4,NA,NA,CATSLYTEKNEKLFF,TGTGCCACCAGCTTGTACACAGAAAAGAATGAAAAACTGTTTTTT
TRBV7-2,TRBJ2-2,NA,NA,CASSLYLQGLFF,TGTGCCAGCAGCTTGTATCTCCAGGGGCTGTTTTTT
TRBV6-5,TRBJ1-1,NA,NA,CASSRPGPDYLEAFF,TGTGCCAGCAGTCGTCCGGGACCGGACTATCTAGAAGCTTTCTTT
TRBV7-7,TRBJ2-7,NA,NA,CASSDQRQHYEQYF,TGTGCTAGCAGTGACCAGAGACAACACTACGAGCAGTACTTC
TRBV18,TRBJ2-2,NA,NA,CASSSQGNTGELFF,TGTGCCAGCTCTTCACAGGGGAACACCGGGGAGCTGTTTTTT
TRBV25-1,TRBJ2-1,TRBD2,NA,CASIGAGGPYNEQFF,TGTGCCAGCATAGGGGCGGGAGGGCCCTACAATGAGCAGTTCTTC
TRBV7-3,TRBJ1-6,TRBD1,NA,CASSQWAGGSYNSPLHF,TGTGCCAGCAGCCAATGGGCAGGGGGCTCCTATAATTCACCCCTCCACTTT
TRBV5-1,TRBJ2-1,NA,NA,CASSPYRTENEQFF,TGCGCCAGCAGCCCGTACCGGACAGAAAATGAGCAGTTCTTC
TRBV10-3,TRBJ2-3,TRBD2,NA,CAISVGGDPQYF,TGTGCCATCAGTGTGGGGGGGGACCCGCAGTATTTT
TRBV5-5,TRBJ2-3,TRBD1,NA,CASSKGTGGGTDTQYF,TGTGCCAGCAGCAAAGGGACAGGGGGTGGCACAGATACGCAGTATTTT
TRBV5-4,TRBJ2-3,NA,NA,CASSLEARVTDTQYF,TGTGCCAGCAGCTTGGAGGCCAGGGTCACAGATACGCAGTATTTT
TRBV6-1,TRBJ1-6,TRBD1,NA,CASRSGTAYNSPLHF,TGTGCCAGCAGAAGTGGGACAGCCTATAATTCACCCCTCCACTTT
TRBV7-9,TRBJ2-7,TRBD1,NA,CASRLASGGMIYEQYF,TGTGCCAGCAGACTGGCTTCAGGGGGAATGATCTACGAGCAGTACTTC
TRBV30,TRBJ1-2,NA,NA,CAWSGQIEGYGYTF,TGTGCCTGGAGCGGACAGATCGAGGGATATGGCTACACCTTC
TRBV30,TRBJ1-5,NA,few,CAWSSGGTSGQPQHF,TGTGCCTGGAGTAGCGGGGGAACTAGCGGGCAGCCCCAGCATTTT
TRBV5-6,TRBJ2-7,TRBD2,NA,CASSLVASGVSYEQYF,TGTGCCAGCAGCTTGGTGGCTAGCGGGGTGTCCTACGAGCAGTACTTC
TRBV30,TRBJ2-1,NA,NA,CAWSHIGLTSYNEQFF,TGTGCCTGGAGTCATATTGGACTCACCTCCTACAATGAGCAGTTCTTC
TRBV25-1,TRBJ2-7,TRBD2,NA,CASSESGLAINEQYF,TGTGCCAGCAGTGAATCCGGACTAGCGATAAACGAGCAGTACTTC
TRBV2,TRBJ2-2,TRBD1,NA,CASSSGGPNTGELFF,TGTGCCAGCAGCTCAGGGGGCCCGAACACCGGGGAGCTGTTTTTT
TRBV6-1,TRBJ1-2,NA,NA,CATTKEALAYGYTF,TGTGCCACGACTAAGGAAGCCTTGGCCTATGGCTACACCTTC
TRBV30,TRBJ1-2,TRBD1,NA,CAWSYSLTGGGYTF,TGTGCCTGGAGTTACTCCCTGACAGGGGGCGGCTACACCTTC
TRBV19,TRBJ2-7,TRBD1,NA,CASSQPGQVYEQYF,TGTGCCAGTAGTCAACCGGGACAGGTCTACGAGCAGTACTTC
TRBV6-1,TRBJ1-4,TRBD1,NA,CATTRQGINEKLFF,TGTGCCACGACTCGACAGGGGATAAATGAAAAACTGTTTTTT
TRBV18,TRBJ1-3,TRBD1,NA,CASSPYGTGGENTIYF,TGTGCCAGCTCACCATACGGGACAGGGGGCGAGAACACCATATATTTT
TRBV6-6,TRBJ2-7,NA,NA,CASSHLDKGGEQYF,TGTGCCAGCAGTCACCTCGATAAAGGGGGAGAGCAGTACTTC
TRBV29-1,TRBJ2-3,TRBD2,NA,CSVLGLAGVVDTQYF,TGCAGCGTTCTAGGACTAGCGGGAGTGGTAGATACGCAGTATTTT
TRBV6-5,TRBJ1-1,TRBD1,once,CASTWTGGLNTEAFF,TGTGCCAGCACCTGGACAGGGGGGCTGAACACTGAAGCTTTCTTT
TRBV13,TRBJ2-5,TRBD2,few,CASSLKVAGVVKETQYF,TGTGCCAGCAGCTTAAAGGTAGCGGGGGTCGTGAAAGAGACCCAGTACTTC
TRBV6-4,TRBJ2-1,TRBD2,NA,CASSASGSQSSYNEQFF,TGTGCCAGCAGTGCTAGCGGGAGCCAGAGCTCCTACAATGAGCAGTTCTTC
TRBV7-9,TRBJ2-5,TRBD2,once,CASSWLAGGQETQYF,TGTGCCAGCAGCTGGCTAGCGGGGGGCCAAGAGACCCAGTACTTC
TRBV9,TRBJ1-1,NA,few,CASSDDRPEAFF,TGTGCCAGCAGCGACGACAGACCTGAAGCTTTCTTT
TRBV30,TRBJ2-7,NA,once,CAWIGGYEQYF,TGTGCCTGGATCGGGGGCTACGAGCAGTACTTC
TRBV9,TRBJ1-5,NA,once,CASSATGRQPQHF,TGTGCCAGCAGCGCAACAGGGAGACAGCCCCAGCATTTT
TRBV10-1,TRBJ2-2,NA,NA,CASSNRDTGELFF,TGCGCCAGCAGTAACAGGGACACCGGGGAGCTGTTTTTT
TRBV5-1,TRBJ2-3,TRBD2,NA,CASSSGLAGGPGTDTQYF,TGCGCCAGCAGCTCGGGACTAGCGGGGGGGCCCGGCACAGATACGCAGTATTTT
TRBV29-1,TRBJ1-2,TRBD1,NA,CSVEDDRVDGYTF,TGCAGCGTTGAAGACGACAGGGTAGATGGCTACACCTTC
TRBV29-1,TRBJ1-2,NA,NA,CSVDRSPDRFRNYGYTF,TGCAGCGTTGACCGATCCCCCGACAGGTTCCGTAACTATGGCTACACCTTC